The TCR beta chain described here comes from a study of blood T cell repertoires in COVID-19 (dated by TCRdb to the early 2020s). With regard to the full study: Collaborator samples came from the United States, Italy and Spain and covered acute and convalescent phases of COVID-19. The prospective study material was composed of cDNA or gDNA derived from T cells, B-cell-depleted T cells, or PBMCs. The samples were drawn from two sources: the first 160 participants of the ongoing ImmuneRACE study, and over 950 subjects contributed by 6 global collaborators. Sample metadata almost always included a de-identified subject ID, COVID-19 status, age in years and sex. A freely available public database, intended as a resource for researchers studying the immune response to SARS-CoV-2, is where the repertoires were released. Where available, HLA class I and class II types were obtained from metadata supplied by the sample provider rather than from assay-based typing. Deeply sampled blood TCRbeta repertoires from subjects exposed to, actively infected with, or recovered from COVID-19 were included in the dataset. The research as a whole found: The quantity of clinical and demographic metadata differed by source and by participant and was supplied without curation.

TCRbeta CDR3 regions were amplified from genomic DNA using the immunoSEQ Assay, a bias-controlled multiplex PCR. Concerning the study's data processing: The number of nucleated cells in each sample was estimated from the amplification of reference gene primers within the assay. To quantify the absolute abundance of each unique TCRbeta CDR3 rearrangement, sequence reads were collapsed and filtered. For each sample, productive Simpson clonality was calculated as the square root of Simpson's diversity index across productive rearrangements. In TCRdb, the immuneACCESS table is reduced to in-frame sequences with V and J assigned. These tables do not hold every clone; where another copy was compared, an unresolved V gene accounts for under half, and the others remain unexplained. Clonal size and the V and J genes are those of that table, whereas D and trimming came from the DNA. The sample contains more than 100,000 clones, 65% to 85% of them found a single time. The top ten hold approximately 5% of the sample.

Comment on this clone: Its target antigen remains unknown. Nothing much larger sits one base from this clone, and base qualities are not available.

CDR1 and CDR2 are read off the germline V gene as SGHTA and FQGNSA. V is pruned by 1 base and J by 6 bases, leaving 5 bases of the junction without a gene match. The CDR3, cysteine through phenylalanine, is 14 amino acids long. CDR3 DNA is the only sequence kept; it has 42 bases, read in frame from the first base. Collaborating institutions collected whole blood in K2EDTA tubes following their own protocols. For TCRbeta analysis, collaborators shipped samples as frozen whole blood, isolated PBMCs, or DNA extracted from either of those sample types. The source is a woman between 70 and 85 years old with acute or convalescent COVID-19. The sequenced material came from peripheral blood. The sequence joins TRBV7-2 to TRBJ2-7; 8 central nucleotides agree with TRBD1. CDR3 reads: CASSLVAGGGEQYF. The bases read TGTGCCAGCAGCTTAGTGGCAGGGGGCGGCGAGCAGTACTTC.